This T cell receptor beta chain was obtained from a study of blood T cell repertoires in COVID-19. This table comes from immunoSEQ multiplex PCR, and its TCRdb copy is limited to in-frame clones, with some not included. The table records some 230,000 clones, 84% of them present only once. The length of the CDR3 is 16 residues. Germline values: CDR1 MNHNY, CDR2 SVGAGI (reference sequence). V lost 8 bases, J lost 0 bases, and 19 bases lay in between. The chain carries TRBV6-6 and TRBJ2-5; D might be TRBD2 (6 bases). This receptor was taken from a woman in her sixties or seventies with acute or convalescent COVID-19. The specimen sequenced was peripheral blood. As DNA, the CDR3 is TGTGCCAGCCGATCGGGACTGAGCACGTACCAAGAGACCCAGTACTTC. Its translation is CASRSGLSTYQETQYF.